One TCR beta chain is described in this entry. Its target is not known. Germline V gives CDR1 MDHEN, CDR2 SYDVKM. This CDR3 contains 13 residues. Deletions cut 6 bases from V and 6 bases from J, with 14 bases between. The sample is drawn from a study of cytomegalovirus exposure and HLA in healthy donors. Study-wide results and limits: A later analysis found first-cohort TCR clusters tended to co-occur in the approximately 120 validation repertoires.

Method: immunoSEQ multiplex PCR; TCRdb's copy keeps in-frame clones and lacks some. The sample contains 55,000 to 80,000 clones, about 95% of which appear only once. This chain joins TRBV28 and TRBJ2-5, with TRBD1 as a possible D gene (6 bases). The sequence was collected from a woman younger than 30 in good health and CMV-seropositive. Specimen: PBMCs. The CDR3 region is CASRQPGHQTQYF. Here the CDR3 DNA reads TGTGCCAGCAGGCAGCCGGGACATCAGACCCAGTACTTC. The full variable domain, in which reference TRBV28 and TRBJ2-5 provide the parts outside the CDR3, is DVKVTQSSRYLVKRTGEKVFLECVQDMDHENMFWYRQDPGLGLRLIYFSYDVKMKEKGDIPEGYSVSREKKERFSLILESASTNQTSMYLCASRQPGHQTQYFGPGTRLLVL.